This passage covers 32 T cell receptor beta chains from one sample sequenced in a study of blood T cell repertoires in COVID-19. Sequencing was performed with immunoSEQ multiplex PCR; in TCRdb, only in-frame clones are kept and a portion is missing. The repertoire holds some 190,000 clones, with approximately 80% as singletons. The sequenced sample was PBMCs or T cells enriched from blood (not recorded which). All receptors derive from a man aged 25-45 years with acute COVID-19.

This clone was picked up a small number of times. The V and J genes are TRBV3-1 (or the pseudogene TRBV3-2) and TRBJ1-2; 8 nucleotides align to TRBD1. Germline V gives CDR1 LGHDT, CDR2 YNNKEL (reference sequence). The CDR3 has 16 residues. V shed 5 bases and J 5 bases; nucleotides not matched to a gene: 13. CDR3 in DNA: TGTGCCAGCAGCTTAACCTCTACAGGGGGGAGGTATGGCTACACCTTC. It yields the protein CASSLTSTGGRYGYTF.

The chain recombines TRBV5-1 with TRBJ1-1, with TRBD1 as a possible D gene (5 bases). This CDR3 contains 14 residues. Trimming shortened V by 1 base and J by 5 bases, and 12 bases separated the two germline ends. CDR1 and CDR2 from the germline V gene are SGHRS and YFSETQ. CDR3 in DNA: TGCGCCAGCAGCTTGAGGCAGGGCCTGACTGAAGCTTTCTTT. It translates to CASSLRQGLTEAFF.

The chain carries TRBV5-4 and TRBJ2-1, with D tentatively TRBD1 (6 bases). The germline V and J ends were trimmed by 5 bases and 3 bases, with 12 bases remaining between them. The CDR3 is made up of 14 amino acids. Germline-derived CDR1 and CDR2 are SGHNT and YYREEE (reference sequence). CDR3 loop: CASRTGTNYNEQFF. The CDR3 DNA sequence: TGTGCCAGCAGGACCGGGACAAACTACAATGAGCAGTTCTTC.

The chain joins TRBV28 to TRBJ1-2; possible D gene TRBD1, 6 bases. The CDR3 extends over 17 amino acids. Germline CDR1 is MDHEN and CDR2 is SYDVKM. V gave up 5 bases and J gave up 4 bases, with 23 bases separating them. CDR3 DNA: TGTGCCAGCAGTCCAAACAGACTTGGACAGCTTTTCTATGGCTACACCTTC. Translating gives CASSPNRLGQLFYGYTF.

V and J are TRBV9 and TRBJ1-1; 8 nucleotides match TRBD1. This CDR3 contains 14 residues. The V and J ends lost 3 bases and 1 base, in that order; junction bases with no gene match: 2. The germline V gene encodes CDR1 SGDLS and CDR2 YYNGEE. The CDR3 is CASSAGTGNTEAFF. In DNA form, the CDR3 reads TGTGCCAGCAGCGCCGGGACAGGGAACACTGAAGCTTTCTTT.

This clone was counted between two and nine times. The V and J genes are TRBV5-1 and TRBJ1-4; D gene uncertain. The CDR3 loop spans 13 amino acids. CDR1 and CDR2 (germline): SGHRS, YFSETQ. V was clipped by 4 bases and J by 5 bases, with 9 bases between them. CDR3 amino acids: CASSLDPNEKLFF. The CDR3 DNA follows: TGCGCCAGCAGCCTAGACCCAAATGAAAAACTGTTTTTT.

The chain combines TRBV5-1 with TRBJ1-4, with D unclear. This CDR3 has 13 residues. Between the trimmed V and J ends, which lost 0 bases and 8 bases, there was a span of 8 bases. CDR1 is SGHRS, CDR2 YFSETQ, per germline. CDR3 residues: CASSLGGHEKLFF. In DNA form, the CDR3 reads TGCGCCAGCAGCTTGGGAGGGCACGAAAAACTGTTTTTT. Looking up the rest from reference TRBV5-1 and TRBJ1-4 gives the full variable domain: KAGVTQTPRYLIKTRGQQVTLSCSPISGHRSVSWYQQTPGQGLQFLFEYFSETQRNKGNFPGRFSGRQFSNSRSEMNVSTLELGDSALYLCASSLGGHEKLFFGSGTQLSVL.

The gene calls are TRBV9 and TRBJ1-1; D unclear. Germline CDR1 SGDLS, CDR2 YYNGEE. V dropped 0 bases and J dropped 7 bases, with 13 bases sitting between them. The CDR3 has 14 amino acids. The CDR3: CASSVGTVGYEAFF. The DNA for the CDR3 is TGTGCCAGCAGCGTAGGTACAGTTGGGTATGAAGCTTTCTTT. The entire variable domain, with the rest obtained from reference TRBV9 and TRBJ1-1, is as follows: DSGVTQTPKHLITATGQRVTLRCSPRSGDLSVYWYQQSLDQGLQFLIQYYNGEERAKGNILERFSAQQFPDLHSELNLSSLELGDSALYFCASSVGTVGYEAFFGQGTRLTVV.

The J gene is TRBJ2-3, the V gene TRBV19, with 9 nucleotides matching TRBD1. V lost 5 bases and J lost 5; bases outside the gene matches: 8. Per germline, CDR1 LNHDA and CDR2 SQIVND (reference sequence). This CDR3 spans 15 amino acids. CDR3 residues: CASSVGQGGVDTQYF. CDR3 DNA sequence: TGTGCCAGTAGTGTGGGACAGGGTGGAGTAGATACGCAGTATTTT.

On this clone: The junction shows a germline mismatch at one end, possibly a read error. The chain couples TRBV28 to TRBJ1-1, with 8 positions matching TRBD1. CDR1 and CDR2 (germline): MDHEN, SYDVKM. This CDR3 region has 14 residues. The CDR3 here is CASIPADRGGYYLF. The CDR3 DNA follows: TGTGCCAGCATCCCAGCCGACAGGGGAGGGTATTATCTCTTT.

J is TRBJ2-1 and V is TRBV13; 12 nucleotides match TRBD2. The V gene's germline CDR1 is PRHDT and CDR2 FYEKMQ (reference sequence). The CDR3 is 16 residues long. The V segment lost 5 bases and the J segment 7 bases; nucleotides outside the gene matches: 9. CDR3 DNA: TGTGCCAGCAGCAGATTGACTAGCGGGGGATGGAATGAGCAGTTCTTC. It specifies CASSRLTSGGWNEQFF.

In nucleotides, the CDR3 is TGTGCCAGCAGCCAGGGACTAGGTCCGCAGTATTTT. The encoded protein is CASSQGLGPQYF. The chain joins TRBV7-9 to TRBJ2-3; TRBD2 agrees at 8 bases. Germline CDR1 and CDR2: SEHNR and FQNEAQ (reference sequence). The CDR3 length is 12 residues. The V segment lost 5 bases and the J segment 10 bases; nucleotides outside the gene matches: 5.

The chain recombines TRBV7-2 with TRBJ1-3; D gene unclear. Germline V CDR1 and CDR2: SGHTA, FQGNSA. V shed 1 base and J shed 3 bases, with 10 bases lying between them. This CDR3 is built from 15 residues. The CDR3 protein is CASSLEYPGGNTIYF. In DNA, the CDR3 is TGTGCCAGCAGCTTAGAGTACCCAGGTGGAAACACCATATATTTT.

The chain couples TRBV11-2 to TRBJ1-1, with 8 positions matching TRBD1. This CDR3 is built from 15 residues. Germline CDR1 SGHAT, CDR2 FQNNGV. J gave up 7 bases and V 1 base, and 8 bases lay outside the gene matches. CDR3 DNA sequence: TGTGCCAGCAGCTTAGGGATGACAGGGGACGGTGAAGCTTTCTTT. This encodes CASSLGMTGDGEAFF.

In nucleotides, the CDR3 is TGCGCCAGCAGCTTGGAACAGGGATTCAATTCACCCCTCCACTTT. Translating gives CASSLEQGFNSPLHF. This chain connects TRBV5-1 to TRBJ1-6; TRBD1 might be the D (6 bases). With 0 bases removed from V and 7 bases from J, the gap between germline ends came to 11 bases. The CDR3 spans 15 residues. Germline V gene sequence: CDR1 SGHRS, CDR2 YFSETQ.

The chain employs TRBV13 and TRBJ1-1, with 9 bases that match TRBD1. Germline V gives CDR1 PRHDT, CDR2 FYEKMQ (reference sequence). The J segment lost 7 bases and the V segment lost 4 bases, leaving 4 bases of the junction unmatched. The CDR3 covers 13 residues. The CDR3 sequence is CASSYGQGSEAFF. In DNA, the CDR3 is TGTGCCAGCAGCTATGGACAGGGGAGTGAAGCTTTCTTT.

The rearrangement uses TRBV27 and TRBJ2-3, with 9 bases fitting TRBD2. CDR3 size: 14 residues. V lost 3 bases to trimming and J lost 5 bases; unmatched junction nucleotides: 3. CDR1 and CDR2 from the germline V gene are MNHEY and SMNVEV (reference sequence). CDR3 in DNA: TGTGCCAGCAGTTTTGGGCGGGGGGGAGATACGCAGTATTTT. This translates into CASSFGRGGDTQYF.

The V call is TRBV28, the J call TRBJ2-7, with 7 bases identical to TRBD1. There are 14 residues in the CDR3. Per the germline V gene, CDR1 is MDHEN and CDR2 is SYDVKM. The trim removed 7 bases at V and 4 bases at J, leaving 10 bases unmatched. The CDR3 DNA reads TGTGCCAGCACCTCCGGGACAGAGCTGTACGAGCAGTACTTC. It yields the protein CASTSGTELYEQYF.

V is TRBV24-1 and J is TRBJ1-2; 8 nucleotides agree with TRBD1. Germline V gives CDR1 KGHDR, CDR2 SFDVKD. With V trimmed by 6 bases and J by 8 bases, 13 bases remained unmatched. The CDR3 covers 15 residues. The CDR3 DNA reads as TGTGCCACCAGTCCAGGGGGCGTACGTACTGCCGGCTACACCTTC. It specifies CATSPGGVRTAGYTF.

CDR3 in amino acids: CASSPGQAYNEQFF. In DNA form, the CDR3 reads TGTGCCAGCTCACCGGGACAGGCCTACAATGAGCAGTTCTTC. The chain carries TRBV2 and TRBJ2-1; TRBD1 matches at 8 bases. This CDR3 has 14 amino acids. Germline loops: CDR1 SNHLY, CDR2 FYNNEI. V trimming: 8 bases; J trimming: 2 bases; junction bases outside the gene matches: 5. The variable domain in full, completed from reference TRBV2 and TRBJ2-1, reads EPEVTQTPSHQVTQMGQEVILRCVPISNHLYFYWYRQILGQKVEFLVSFYNNEISEKSEIFDDQFSVERPDGSNFTLKIRSTKLEDSAMYFCASSPGQAYNEQFFGPGTRLTVL.

This clone was seen just once. The V call is TRBV19, the J call TRBJ1-3; D not certain. From germline, CDR1 is LNHDA and CDR2 SQIVND (reference sequence). V shed 7 bases and J shed 0 bases, with 10 bases lying between them. The CDR3 runs to 14 residues. The chain's CDR3 is CASTPTGSGNTIYF. The CDR3 region has the DNA TGTGCCAGTACCCCCACCGGCTCTGGAAACACCATATATTTT.

The J gene is TRBJ1-5, the V gene TRBV6-2 or TRBV6-3; possible D gene TRBD1, 6 bases. Trimming took 2 bases from V and 0 from J, leaving 14 bases between them. CDR1 and CDR2 (germline): MNHEY, SVGEGT. CDR3 length: 17 residues. The CDR3 spells CASSYARGVYSNQPQHF. The CDR3 DNA reads TGTGCCAGCAGTTACGCCAGGGGAGTTTATAGCAATCAGCCCCAGCATTTT.

The chain links TRBV10-3 to TRBJ2-2; tentatively, D is TRBD1 (5 bases). V dropped 7 bases and J dropped 3 bases, with 15 bases sitting between them. The CDR3 contains 15 residues. Germline V CDR1 and CDR2: ENHRY, SYGVKD. CDR3 DNA: TGTGCCATCACACGGACACTAACGGACACCGGGGAGCTGTTTTTT. Translating it yields CAITRTLTDTGELFF.

This clone was counted between two and nine times. V is TRBV10-2 and J is TRBJ2-2; possible D gene TRBD1, 6 bases. Looked up from germline, CDR1 is WSHSY and CDR2 is SAAADI. Trimming removed 8 bases at V and 1 base at J, with 14 bases between. CDR3 length equals 15 residues. For the CDR3, the DNA is TGCGCCAGCGCCTCATGGGGGCAGAACACCGGGGAGCTGTTTTTT. Translating gives CASASWGQNTGELFF.

J is TRBJ2-2 and V is TRBV27; D remains ambiguous. CDR1 and CDR2 (germline): MNHEY, SMNVEV (reference sequence). The CDR3 spans 13 residues. The germline V and J ends were trimmed by 6 bases and 4 bases, with 9 bases remaining between them. CDR3 bases: TGTGCCAGCAGGGGCACTTTCACCGGGGAGCTGTTTTTT. Amino acid sequence: CASRGTFTGELFF.

The chain combines TRBV27 with TRBJ1-3; 12 bases match TRBD1. In germline, CDR1 is MNHEY, CDR2 SMNVEV (reference sequence). There are 20 residues in the CDR3. Trimming removed 4 bases from V and 4 bases from J; junction bases left unmatched: 17. CDR3 nucleotide sequence: TGTGCCAGCAGTTACCCACCGAGGGACAGGGGGCCCCAAAAGGGAAACACCATATATTTT. This encodes CASSYPPRDRGPQKGNTIYF.

The chain has TRBV18 and TRBJ1-1, with D unclear. The germline V gene has CDR1 KGHSH and CDR2 LQKENI. V was trimmed by 6 bases and J by 6 bases, leaving 14 bases between them. CDR3 length equals 13 residues. Here the CDR3 DNA reads TGTGCCAGCTCGTCCAAGGGAGGCGCTGAAGCTTTCTTT. Amino acids: CASSSKGGAEAFF.

The V call is TRBV5-1, the J call TRBJ2-2; 8 bases line up with TRBD2. CDR1 and CDR2 (germline): SGHRS, YFSETQ. V shed 4 bases, J shed 3 bases, and the junction held 8 bases outside the gene matches. CDR3 length: 16 residues. The CDR3 DNA reads as TGCGCCAGCAGCCCAGGACTAGCATGGGACACCGGGGAGCTGTTTTTT. Translated: CASSPGLAWDTGELFF. Full variable domain (missing parts from reference TRBV5-1 and TRBJ2-2): KAGVTQTPRYLIKTRGQQVTLSCSPISGHRSVSWYQQTPGQGLQFLFEYFSETQRNKGNFPGRFSGRQFSNSRSEMNVSTLELGDSALYLCASSPGLAWDTGELFFGEGSRLTVL.

The V gene is TRBV6-1, the J gene TRBJ1-2, with TRBD1 matching over 7 bases. V was pared by 3 bases and J by 4 bases, with 5 bases of the junction left unmatched. This CDR3 has 14 residues. Germline loops: CDR1 MNHNS, CDR2 SASEGT. The CDR3 spells CASSDRDRPYGYTF. The CDR3 DNA is TGTGCCAGCAGTGATCGGGACAGACCCTATGGCTACACCTTC.

The chain has TRBV2 and TRBJ2-3; 9 bases fit TRBD2. There are 17 residues in the CDR3. CDR1 is SNHLY and CDR2 is FYNNEI in the germline V gene. The J segment lost 0 bases and the V segment lost 6 bases, leaving 10 bases of the junction unmatched. The CDR3 sequence: CASRTLGLAGSTDTQYF. In nucleotides, the CDR3 is TGTGCCAGCAGGACCCTGGGGCTAGCGGGGAGCACAGATACGCAGTATTTT. The whole variable domain, remainder taken from reference TRBV2 and TRBJ2-3, is EPEVTQTPSHQVTQMGQEVILRCVPISNHLYFYWYRQILGQKVEFLVSFYNNEISEKSEIFDDQFSVERPDGSNFTLKIRSTKLEDSAMYFCASRTLGLAGSTDTQYFGPGTRLTVL.

V is TRBV20-1 and J is TRBJ1-6; maybe TRBD1 (6 bases). This CDR3 spans 16 amino acids. Germline CDR1 is DFQATT and CDR2 is SNEGSKA (reference sequence). V lost 3 bases and J lost 0, with 12 bases in between. CDR3 sequence reads: CSASRGGNSYNSPLHF. As DNA, the CDR3 is TGCAGTGCTAGTAGGGGGGGTAACTCCTATAATTCACCCCTCCACTTT.

This chain connects TRBV5-6 to TRBJ1-6; 7 bases line up with TRBD1. The V gene's germline CDR1 is SGHDT and CDR2 YYEEEE. This CDR3 is built from 15 residues. With 3 bases clipped from V and 9 bases from J, the junction kept 9 bases outside the gene matches. The CDR3 here is CASSSRGVQLSPLHF. For the CDR3, the DNA is TGTGCCAGCAGCTCCAGGGGGGTCCAGCTTTCACCCCTCCACTTT.